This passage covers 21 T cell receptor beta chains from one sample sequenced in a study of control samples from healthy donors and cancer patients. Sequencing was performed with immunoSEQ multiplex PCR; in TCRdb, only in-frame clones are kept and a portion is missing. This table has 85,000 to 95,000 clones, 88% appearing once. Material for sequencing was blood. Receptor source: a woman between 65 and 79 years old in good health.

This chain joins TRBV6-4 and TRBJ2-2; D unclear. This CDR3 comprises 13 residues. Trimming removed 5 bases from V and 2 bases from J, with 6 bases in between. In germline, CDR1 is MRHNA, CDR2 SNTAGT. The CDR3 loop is CASSHSNTGELFF. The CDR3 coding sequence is TGTGCCAGCAGTCACAGTAACACCGGGGAGCTGTTTTTT.

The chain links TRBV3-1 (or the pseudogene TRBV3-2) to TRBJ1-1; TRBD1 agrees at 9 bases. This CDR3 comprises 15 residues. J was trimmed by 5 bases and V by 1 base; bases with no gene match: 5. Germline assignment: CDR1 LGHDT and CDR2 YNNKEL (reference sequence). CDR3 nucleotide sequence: TGTGCCAGCAGCCAAGGACAGGGGGGGTGGACTGAAGCTTTCTTT. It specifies CASSQGQGGWTEAFF.

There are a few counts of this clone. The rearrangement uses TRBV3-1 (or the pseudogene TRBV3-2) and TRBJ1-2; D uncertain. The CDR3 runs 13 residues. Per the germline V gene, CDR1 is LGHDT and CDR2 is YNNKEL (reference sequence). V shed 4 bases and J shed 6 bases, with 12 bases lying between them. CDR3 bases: TGTGCCAGCAGCCCGCGCCCCGGAGATGGCTACACCTTC. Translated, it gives CASSPRPGDGYTF.

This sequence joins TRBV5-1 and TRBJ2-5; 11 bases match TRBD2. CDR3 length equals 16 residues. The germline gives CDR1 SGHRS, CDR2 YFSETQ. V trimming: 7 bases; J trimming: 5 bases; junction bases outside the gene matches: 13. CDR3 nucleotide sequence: TGCGCCAGCTCGGCTAGCGGGGGGCCGGGAAAGGAGACCCAGTACTTC. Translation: CASSASGGPGKETQYF.

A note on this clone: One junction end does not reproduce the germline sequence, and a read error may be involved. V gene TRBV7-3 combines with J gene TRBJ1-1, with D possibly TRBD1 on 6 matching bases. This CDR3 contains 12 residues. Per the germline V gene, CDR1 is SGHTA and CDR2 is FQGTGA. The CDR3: CASSLTGRGPIF. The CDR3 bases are TGTGCCAGCAGCTTAACGGGCAGGGGCCCGATCTTT.

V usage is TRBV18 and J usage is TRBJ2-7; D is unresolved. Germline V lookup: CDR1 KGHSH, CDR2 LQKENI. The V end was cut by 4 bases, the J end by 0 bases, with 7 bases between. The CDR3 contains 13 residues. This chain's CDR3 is CASSLSSSYEQYF. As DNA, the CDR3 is TGTGCCAGCTCACTCAGTAGCTCCTACGAGCAGTACTTC.

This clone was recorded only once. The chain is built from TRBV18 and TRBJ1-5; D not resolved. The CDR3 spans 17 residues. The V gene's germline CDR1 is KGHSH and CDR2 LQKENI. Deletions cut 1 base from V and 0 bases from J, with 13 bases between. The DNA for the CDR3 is TGTGCCAGCTCACCACTCCCCGGGCAGAATAGCAATCAGCCCCAGCATTTT. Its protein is CASSPLPGQNSNQPQHF. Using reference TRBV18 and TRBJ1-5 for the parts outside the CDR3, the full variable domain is NAGVMQNPRHLVRRRGQEARLRCSPMKGHSHVYWYRQLPEEGLKFMVYLQKENIIDESGMPKERFSAEFPKEGPSILRIQQVVRGDSAAYFCASSPLPGQNSNQPQHFGDGTRLSIL.

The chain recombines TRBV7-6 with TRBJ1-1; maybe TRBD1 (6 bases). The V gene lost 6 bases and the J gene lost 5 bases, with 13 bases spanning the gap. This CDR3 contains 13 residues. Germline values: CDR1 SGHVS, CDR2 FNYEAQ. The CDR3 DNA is TGTGCCAGCAGTCGAGGACAGCGGACTGAAGCTTTCTTT. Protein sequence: CASSRGQRTEAFF.

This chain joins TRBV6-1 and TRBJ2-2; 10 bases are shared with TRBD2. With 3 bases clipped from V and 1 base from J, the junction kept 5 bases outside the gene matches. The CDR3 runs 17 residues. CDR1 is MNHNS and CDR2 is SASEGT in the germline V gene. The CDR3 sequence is CASSEASGGVNTGELFF. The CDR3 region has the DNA TGTGCCAGCAGTGAGGCTAGCGGGGGAGTGAACACCGGGGAGCTGTTTTTT.

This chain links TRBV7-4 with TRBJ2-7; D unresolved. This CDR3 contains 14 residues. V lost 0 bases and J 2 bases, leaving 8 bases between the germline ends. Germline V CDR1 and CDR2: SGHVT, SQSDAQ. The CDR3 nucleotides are TGTGCCAGCAGCTTAGCGCCCCCCCCCTACGAGCAGTACTTC. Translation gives CASSLAPPPYEQYF.

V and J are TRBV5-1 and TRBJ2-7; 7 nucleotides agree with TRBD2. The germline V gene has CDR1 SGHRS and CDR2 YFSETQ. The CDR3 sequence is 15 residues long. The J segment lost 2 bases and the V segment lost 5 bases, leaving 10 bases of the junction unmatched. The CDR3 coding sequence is TGCGCCAGCAGGGGGGGGACCTCTTTAGCCTACGAGCAGTACTTC. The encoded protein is CASRGGTSLAYEQYF.

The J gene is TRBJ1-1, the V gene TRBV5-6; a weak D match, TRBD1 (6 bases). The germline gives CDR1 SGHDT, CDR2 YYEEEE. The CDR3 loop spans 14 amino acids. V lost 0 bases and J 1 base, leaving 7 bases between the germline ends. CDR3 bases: TGTGCCAGCAGCTTGGCGACAGGGAACACTGAAGCTTTCTTT. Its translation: CASSLATGNTEAFF.

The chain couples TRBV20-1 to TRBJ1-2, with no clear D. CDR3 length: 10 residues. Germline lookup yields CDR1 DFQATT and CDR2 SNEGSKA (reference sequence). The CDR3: CSTTNYGYTF. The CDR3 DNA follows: TGCAGCACCACAAACTATGGCTACACCTTC.

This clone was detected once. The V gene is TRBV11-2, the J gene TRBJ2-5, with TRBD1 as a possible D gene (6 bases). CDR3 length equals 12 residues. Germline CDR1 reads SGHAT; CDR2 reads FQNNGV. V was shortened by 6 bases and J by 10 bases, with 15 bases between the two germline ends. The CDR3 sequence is CASSLQEGVQYF. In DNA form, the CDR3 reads TGTGCCAGCAGTTTACAAGAGGGGGTCCAGTACTTC.

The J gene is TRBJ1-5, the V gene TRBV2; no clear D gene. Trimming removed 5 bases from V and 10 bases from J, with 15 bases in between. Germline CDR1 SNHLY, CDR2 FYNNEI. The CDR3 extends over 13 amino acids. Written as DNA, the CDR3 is TGTGCCAGCAGTCCGGACCCCCGGGGTCCCCAGCATTTT. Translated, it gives CASSPDPRGPQHF.

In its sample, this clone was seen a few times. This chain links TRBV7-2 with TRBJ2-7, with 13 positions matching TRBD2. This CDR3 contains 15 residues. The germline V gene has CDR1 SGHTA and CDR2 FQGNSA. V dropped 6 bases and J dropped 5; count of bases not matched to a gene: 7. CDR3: CASRWTSGRNHEQYF. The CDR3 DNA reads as TGTGCCAGCAGATGGACTAGCGGGAGAAACCACGAGCAGTACTTC.

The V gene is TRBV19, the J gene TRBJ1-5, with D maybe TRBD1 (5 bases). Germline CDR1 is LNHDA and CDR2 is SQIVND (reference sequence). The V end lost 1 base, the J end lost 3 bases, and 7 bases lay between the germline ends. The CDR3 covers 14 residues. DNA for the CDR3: TGTGCCAGTAGTATAGGACAGTCCAATCAGCCCCAGCATTTT. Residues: CASSIGQSNQPQHF.

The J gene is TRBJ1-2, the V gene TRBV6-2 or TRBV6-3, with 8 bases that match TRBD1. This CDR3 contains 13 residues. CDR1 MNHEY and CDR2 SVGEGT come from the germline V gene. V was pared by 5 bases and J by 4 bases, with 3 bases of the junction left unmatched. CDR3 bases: TGTGCCAGCAGTGACGGACAGGGCTATGGCTACACCTTC. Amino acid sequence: CASSDGQGYGYTF.

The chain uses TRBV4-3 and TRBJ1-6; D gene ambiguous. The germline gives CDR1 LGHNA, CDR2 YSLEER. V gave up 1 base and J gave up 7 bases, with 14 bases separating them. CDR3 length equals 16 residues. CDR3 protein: CASSQGVEQRNSPLHF. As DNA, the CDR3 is TGCGCCAGCAGCCAAGGGGTAGAGCAGAGGAATTCACCCCTCCACTTT.

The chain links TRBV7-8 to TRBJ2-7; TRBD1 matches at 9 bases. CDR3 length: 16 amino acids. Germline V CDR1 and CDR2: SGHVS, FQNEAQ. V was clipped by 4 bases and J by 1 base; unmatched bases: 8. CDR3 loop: CASSSNPGQGSYEQYF. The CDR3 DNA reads TGTGCCAGCAGCTCAAACCCGGGACAGGGTTCCTACGAGCAGTACTTC.

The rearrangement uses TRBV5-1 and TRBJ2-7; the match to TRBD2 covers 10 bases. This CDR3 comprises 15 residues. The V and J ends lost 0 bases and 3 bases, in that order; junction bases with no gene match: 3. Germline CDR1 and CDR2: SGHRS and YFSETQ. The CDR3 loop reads CASSLVSGGGYEQYF. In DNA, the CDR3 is TGCGCCAGCAGCTTGGTAAGCGGGGGGGGCTACGAGCAGTACTTC.